This TCR beta chain was sequenced for a study of cytomegalovirus exposure and HLA in healthy donors. In the PCR, 60 Vbeta and 13 Jbeta primers were used. The assay was immunoSEQ multiplex PCR, and TCRdb's table has in-frame clones only and misses some. The sample records 150,000 to 250,000 clones, 79% being singletons. V dropped 3 bases and J dropped 1 base, with 6 bases sitting between them. There are 13 residues in the CDR3. Looked up from germline, CDR1 is MDHEN and CDR2 is SYDVKM. This receptor was taken from a girl aged 5 to 17 in good health and CMV-seropositive. The chain joins TRBV28 to TRBJ1-1; D gene ambiguous. Sample: PBMCs. The CDR3: CASSLEENTEAFF. The CDR3 DNA is TGTGCCAGCAGTTTGGAGGAGAACACTGAAGCTTTCTTT. Full variable domain (missing parts from reference TRBV28 and TRBJ1-1): DVKVTQSSRYLVKRTGEKVFLECVQDMDHENMFWYRQDPGLGLRLIYFSYDVKMKEKGDIPEGYSVSREKKERFSLILESASTNQTSMYLCASSLEENTEAFFGQGTRLTVV.